This TCR beta chain was identified in a study of shared clonotypes between healthy human individuals. Broader study findings: Clonotype sharing among donors was thought likely to change with sequencing depth.

This clone was seen repeatedly, ten times or more. Its antigen is still unknown. Donation came from healthy HIV-negative adults that had no recent acute infections or vaccinations. Caucasian adults living in Nashville, Tennessee, provided all samples. Around 32,000 T cell genomes (approximately 0.3 ug DNA) went into each PBMC replicate. Profiled with immunoSEQ multiplex PCR; TCRdb holds only in-frame clones, not every one. This repertoire shows about 460,000 clones, approximately 80% found once; its top ten account for around 12%. V was cut by 0 bases and J by 0 bases, with 11 bases left in between. Per germline, CDR1 MGHRA and CDR2 YSYEKL. The CDR3 totals 17 residues.

The specimen was PBMCs. This chain joins TRBV4-1 and TRBJ2-2; D unresolved. This TCR was recovered from a woman aged 35 to 49 in good health. Some clones in this sample may be carry-over from other donors' samples. CDR3 sequence reads: CASSQDLRPSNTGELFF. In DNA, the CDR3 is TGCGCCAGCAGCCAAGATCTCAGGCCGTCGAACACCGGGGAGCTGTTTTTT.